This TCR beta chain was observed in a study of CD8+ T cells in alopecia areata. In the study overall: Treated patients took oral tofacitinib at 5 to 10 mg twice daily.

Sequencing templates came from extracted RNA that was reverse transcribed into cDNA. Libraries were prepared by immunoSEQ multiplex PCR; TCRdb keeps only in-frame clonotypes and omits some of them. The table has around 190,000 clones, under 70% seen once. Overall study findings and caveats: Scalp clonality dropped significantly under tofacitinib, as did expanded CD8+ top-100 clones. Normal skin contains resident alphabeta T cells, and these are also sequenced in scalp samples.

The V end lost 7 bases, the J end lost 9 bases, and 18 bases lay between the germline ends. CDR3 length equals 13 residues. The germline CDR1 and CDR2 sequences are SGHRS and YFSETQ. Treatment in this sample: oral pan-JAK inhibitor, 5-10 mg twice daily. Researchers gathered lesional scalp punch biopsies and peripheral blood from patients with alopecia areata. A remark on this clone: Its target is not known.

The sample consisted of CD4+ T cells sorted from blood, taken at week 4, from a patient treated with tofacitinib. The chain recombines TRBV5-1 with TRBJ2-3; D is undetermined. The TCR sequence derives from a human donor with alopecia areata. The CDR3: CASASDSLGTQYF. In DNA, the CDR3 is TGCGCCAGCGCCTCGGATTCCCTAGGGACGCAGTATTTT.